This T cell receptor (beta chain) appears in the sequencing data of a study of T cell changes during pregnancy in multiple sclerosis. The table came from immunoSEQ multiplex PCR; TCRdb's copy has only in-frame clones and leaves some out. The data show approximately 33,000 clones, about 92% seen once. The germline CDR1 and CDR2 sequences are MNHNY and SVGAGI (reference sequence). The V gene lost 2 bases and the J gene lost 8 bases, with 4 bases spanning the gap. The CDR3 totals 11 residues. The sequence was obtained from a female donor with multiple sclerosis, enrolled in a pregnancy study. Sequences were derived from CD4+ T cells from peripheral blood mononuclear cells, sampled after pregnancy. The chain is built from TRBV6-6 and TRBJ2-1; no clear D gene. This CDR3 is CASSYRDEQFF. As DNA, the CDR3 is TGTGCCAGCAGTTACCGCGATGAGCAGTTCTTC.